This TCR beta chain was identified during a study of vaccination effects on CD4 cells after COVID-19. Looking at the study overall: Either the BNT162b2 or mRNA-1273 vaccine was given to participants in two doses.

Antigen-specific CD4+ T cells were first expanded with viral peptide pools by the ViraFEST assay and only then sequenced. Once cultured for 10 days, the cells underwent separation to obtain CD4+ T cells. The vaccine recipients had no prior SARS-CoV-2 infection, with negative nucleocapsid antibodies. IL-2 at approximately 9.7 IU/ml and peptides at about 10 ug/ml were added to cultured PBMC, approximately 2.2 million per well. TCRdb's table, derived via immunoSEQ multiplex PCR, lists solely in-frame clones and lacks some. The repertoire includes roughly 30,000 clones, around four fifths of them detected once, and approximately 30% sits in the top ten. The V end lost 0 bases, the J end lost 4 bases, and 13 bases lay between the germline ends. The CDR3 totals 16 residues. Germline V lookup: CDR1 SGHRS, CDR2 YFSETQ. Study-wide findings and caveats: Clones induced by infection and by vaccine showed marked clonal contraction late after vaccination.

A word on this clone: Its cognate antigen is unknown.

The source of this sequence is a human donor who received a COVID-19 vaccine. Material: CD4+ T cells from PBMCs cultured with HCoV-OC43 spike peptides, obtained before COVID-19 vaccination. Subset meaning: HCoV-OC43 spike overlapping peptide pool stimulation. The chain has TRBV5-1 and TRBJ2-2; D unclear. The CDR3 is CASSLGEWGGTGELFF. In DNA, the CDR3 is TGCGCCAGCAGCTTGGGAGAGTGGGGTGGCACCGGGGAGCTGTTTTTT.